Presented here are 8 T cell receptor beta chains from one specimen sequenced in a study of molecular identifiers for immune sequencing clone quantification. TCRdb analysed the PCR reads with MiXCR anew, one entry per CDR3 protein. Among 85,000 to 90,000 distinct CDR3 sequences listed, under 20% were seen once. The source material was naive CD8+ T cells from blood, with Jurkat cell RNA spiked in. Subset noted: FACS-sorted CD8+CD4-CCR7+CD45RA+ naive T cells. Receptor source: a human donor in good health. Some libraries in this study had Jurkat cell RNA spiked in.

As for this clonotype: This may be a read error, as it is one base from a much larger clone. CDR3 amino acids: CANSFGRTEAFF. Here the CDR3 DNA reads TGTGCCAACAGTTTCGGACGGACTGAAGCTTTCTTT. The V call is TRBV12-3 or TRBV12-4, the J call TRBJ1-1, with D hard to call. This CDR3 contains 12 residues.

At least ten counts were recorded for this clonotype. The chain couples TRBV4-1 to TRBJ2-3; 7 bases map to TRBD2. V lost 2 bases to trimming and J lost 2 bases; unmatched junction nucleotides: 19. Germline values: CDR1 MGHRA, CDR2 YSYEKL. This CDR3 has 20 amino acids. CDR3 coding DNA: TGCGCCAGCAGCCAAAGATCCTTCGGGGGGTTGCTCCAACACACAGATACGCAGTATTTT. This gives the protein CASSQRSFGGLLQHTDTQYF.

This clonotype occurred many times. The V call is TRBV13, the J call TRBJ1-5; D is perhaps TRBD1 (5 bases). Trimming removed 4 bases at V and 5 bases at J, with 9 bases between. The CDR3 contains 13 residues. The germline CDR1 and CDR2 sequences are PRHDT and FYEKMQ (reference sequence). This chain's CDR3 is CASSSGSDQPQHF. The CDR3 nucleotides read TGTGCCAGCAGCTCAGGGTCCGATCAGCCCCAGCATTTT.

This clonotype was recorded a few times. The chain joins TRBV5-6 to TRBJ1-1; 8 bases are a match to TRBD1. With V trimmed by 1 base and J by 4 bases, 12 bases remained unmatched. Germline loops: CDR1 SGHDT, CDR2 YYEEEE. The CDR3 loop spans 17 amino acids. The CDR3 sequence: CASSLLTGGVGSTEAFF. DNA for the CDR3: TGTGCCAGCAGCTTGTTAACAGGGGGAGTAGGGAGCACTGAAGCTTTCTTT.

This clonotype has at least ten counts. V and J are TRBV20-1 and TRBJ2-3; 10 nucleotides line up with TRBD2. The length of the CDR3 is 16 residues. CDR1 and CDR2 from the germline V gene are DFQATT and SNEGSKA (reference sequence). The trim removed 1 base at V and 2 bases at J, leaving 6 bases unmatched. DNA of the CDR3: TGCAGTGCTAGAGTGCTAGCGGGGGCCCTCACAGATACGCAGTATTTT. It encodes CSARVLAGALTDTQYF.

This clonotype was counted at least ten times. V gene TRBV30 combines with J gene TRBJ2-2, with D unclear. The CDR3 totals 10 residues. Germline V gives CDR1 GTSNPN, CDR2 SVGIG (reference sequence). The V end lost 5 bases, the J end lost 8 bases, and 6 bases lay between the germline ends. In DNA, the CDR3 is TGTGCCTGGTTTCGGGGGGAGCTGTTTTTT. Its protein product is CAWFRGELFF.

The sample holds many counts of this clonotype. The chain joins TRBV13 to TRBJ1-1; 9 bases match TRBD1. Losses at the gene ends were 5 bases for V and 6 bases for J; bases not matched to a gene: 7. The CDR3 extends over 14 amino acids. Germline V lookup: CDR1 PRHDT, CDR2 FYEKMQ (reference sequence). As DNA, the CDR3 is TGTGCCAGCAGCCCGGGGACAGGGTCGCCTGAAGCTTTCTTT. It yields the protein CASSPGTGSPEAFF.

At least ten counts were recorded for this clonotype. The chain employs TRBV7-2 and TRBJ2-6; D uncertain. V lost 4 bases to trimming and J lost 2 bases, with 21 bases between them. There are 19 residues in the CDR3. The V gene's germline CDR1 is SGHTA and CDR2 FQGNSA. CDR3 DNA sequence: TGTGCCAGCAGCTCCCCACGTGAGGCGGTGAGGCCTGGGGCCAACGTCCTGACTTTC. This translates into CASSSPREAVRPGANVLTF. Complete variable domain (other parts from reference TRBV7-2 and TRBJ2-6): GAGVSQSPSNKVTEKGKDVELRCDPISGHTALYWYRQSLGQGLEFLIYFQGNSAPDKSGLPSDRFSAERTGGSVSTLTIQRTQQEDSAVYLCASSSPREAVRPGANVLTFGAGSRLTVL.